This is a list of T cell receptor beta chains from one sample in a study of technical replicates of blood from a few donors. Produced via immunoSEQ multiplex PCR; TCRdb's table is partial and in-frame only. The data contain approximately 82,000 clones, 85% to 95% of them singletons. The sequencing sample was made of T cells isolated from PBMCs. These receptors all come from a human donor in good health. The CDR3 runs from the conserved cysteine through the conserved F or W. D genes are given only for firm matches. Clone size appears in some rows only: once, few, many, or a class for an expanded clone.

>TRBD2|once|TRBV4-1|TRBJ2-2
CASSHPSGRAGTGELFF
TGCGCCAGCAGCCACCCTAGCGGGAGGGCCGGGACCGGGGAGCTGTTTTTT
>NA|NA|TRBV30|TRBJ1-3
CAWSADSAGNTIYF
TGTGCCTGGAGTGCGGACAGTGCTGGAAACACCATATATTTT
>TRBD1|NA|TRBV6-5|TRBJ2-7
CASSFPTGENRHEQYF
TGTGCCAGCAGTTTCCCGACAGGGGAGAATCGTCACGAGCAGTACTTC
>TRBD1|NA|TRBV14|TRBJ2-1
CASSPDRGLIYNEQFF
TGTGCCAGCAGCCCCGACAGGGGGCTTATCTACAATGAGCAGTTCTTC
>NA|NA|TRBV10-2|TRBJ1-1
CASSDPTRVAEAFF
TGCGCCAGCAGTGACCCAACGAGGGTTGCTGAAGCTTTCTTT
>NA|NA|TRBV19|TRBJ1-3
CASSPQGLGNTIYF
TGTGCCAGTAGCCCCCAGGGACTAGGAAACACCATATATTTT
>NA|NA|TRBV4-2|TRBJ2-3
CASRRGALTDTQYF
TGTGCCAGCCGACGGGGGGCTCTCACAGATACGCAGTATTTT
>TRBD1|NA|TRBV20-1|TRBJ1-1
CSANRGTEAFF
TGCAGTGCTAACAGGGGCACTGAAGCTTTCTTT
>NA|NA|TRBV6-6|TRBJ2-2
CASSPRGEVISGELFF
TGTGCCAGCAGCCCTAGGGGTGAGGTGATCTCCGGGGAGCTGTTTTTT
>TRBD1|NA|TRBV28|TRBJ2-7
CASSFTGGPSYEQYF
TGTGCCAGCAGTTTTACAGGGGGGCCGTCCTACGAGCAGTACTTC
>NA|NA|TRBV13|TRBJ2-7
CASSSRTGIYEQYF
TGTGCCAGCAGCTCGAGGACGGGGATCTACGAGCAGTACTTC
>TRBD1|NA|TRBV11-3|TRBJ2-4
CASSLRTGDSFTNIQYF
TGTGCCAGCAGCCTCCGGACAGGGGATAGCTTTACAAACATTCAGTACTTC
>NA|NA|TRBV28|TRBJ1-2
CASSPRQRESYTF
TGTGCCAGCAGTCCCCGTCAGCGGGAGAGCTACACCTTC
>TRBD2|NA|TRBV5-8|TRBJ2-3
CASSLLTSQSTDTQYF
TGTGCCAGCAGCTTGCTGACTAGCCAAAGCACAGATACGCAGTATTTT
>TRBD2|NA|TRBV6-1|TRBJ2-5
CAISKLAGQETQYF
TGTGCCATTTCAAAACTAGCGGGCCAAGAGACCCAGTACTTC
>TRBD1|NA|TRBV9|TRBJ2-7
CASSVDGWGPTGLTSDEQYF
TGTGCCAGCAGCGTAGATGGGTGGGGACCGACAGGGCTCACTTCGGACGAGCAGTACTTC
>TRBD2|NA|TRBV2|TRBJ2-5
CASSDSGGVLETQYF
TGTGCCAGCAGTGACTCGGGGGGAGTATTAGAGACCCAGTACTTC
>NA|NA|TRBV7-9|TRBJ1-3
CASIVGVWGTIYF
TGTGCCAGCATCGTCGGGGTCTGGGGCACCATATATTTT
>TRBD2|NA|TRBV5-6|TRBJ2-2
CASSLSSGRVTGELFF
TGTGCCAGCAGCTTATCGAGCGGGAGGGTCACCGGGGAGCTGTTTTTT
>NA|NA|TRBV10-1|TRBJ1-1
CASSESGGLITEAFF
TGCGCCAGCAGTGAGTCAGGCGGCTTGATCACTGAAGCTTTCTTT
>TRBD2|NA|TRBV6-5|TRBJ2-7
CASSSSGSLRHEQYF
TGTGCCAGCAGTTCTAGCGGGAGCCTTAGACACGAGCAGTACTTC
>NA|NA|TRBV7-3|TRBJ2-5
CASSLRGPTGETQYF
TGTGCCAGCAGCTTAAGAGGGCCAACGGGAGAGACCCAGTACTTC
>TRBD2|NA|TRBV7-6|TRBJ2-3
CASSLASSGGFQYF
TGTGCCAGCAGCTTAGCATCTAGCGGGGGTTTCCAGTATTTT
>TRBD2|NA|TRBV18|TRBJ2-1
CASSPPGLAGGSYNEQFF
TGTGCCAGCTCACCACCCGGACTAGCGGGAGGTTCCTACAATGAGCAGTTCTTC
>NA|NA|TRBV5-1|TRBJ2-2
CASSLSPGHSPGELFF
TGCGCCAGCAGCTTAAGTCCGGGACACTCTCCCGGGGAGCTGTTTTTT
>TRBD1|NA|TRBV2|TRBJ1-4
CASSVDRANEKLFF
TGTGCCAGCAGTGTTGACAGGGCTAATGAAAAACTGTTTTTT
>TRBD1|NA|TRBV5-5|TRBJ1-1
CASSFPGGTEAFF
TGTGCCAGCAGCTTTCCAGGGGGGACTGAAGCTTTCTTT
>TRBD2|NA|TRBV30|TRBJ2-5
CASSGGIQETQYF
TGTGCCAGTAGCGGGGGGATACAAGAGACCCAGTACTTC
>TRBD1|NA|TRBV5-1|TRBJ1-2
CASSLKQGAAGYGYTF
TGCGCCAGCAGCTTGAAGCAGGGGGCTGCGGGCTATGGCTACACCTTC
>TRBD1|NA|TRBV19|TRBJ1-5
CASNPRQGEDQPQHF
TGTGCCAGTAACCCGAGACAGGGCGAAGATCAGCCCCAGCATTTT
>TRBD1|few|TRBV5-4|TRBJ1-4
CASSPGGQGAGKLFF
TGTGCCAGCAGCCCGGGCGGACAGGGGGCGGGAAAACTGTTTTTT
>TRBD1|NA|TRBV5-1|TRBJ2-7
CASSLGVGGQPYEQYF
TGCGCCAGCAGCTTGGGGGTAGGGGGACAGCCCTACGAGCAGTACTTC
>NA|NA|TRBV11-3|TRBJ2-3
CASSLVARPDTQYF
TGTGCCAGCAGCTTAGTGGCTAGACCAGATACGCAGTATTTT
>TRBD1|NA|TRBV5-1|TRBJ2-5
CASSLTGQGATETQYF
TGCGCCAGCAGCTTGACCGGACAGGGGGCTACAGAGACCCAGTACTTC
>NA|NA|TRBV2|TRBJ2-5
CASSVRVGGETQYF
TGTGCCAGCAGTGTGAGGGTAGGGGGAGAGACCCAGTACTTC
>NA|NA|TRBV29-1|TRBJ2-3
CSVGEGGTQYF
TGCAGCGTTGGCGAGGGGGGGACGCAGTATTTT
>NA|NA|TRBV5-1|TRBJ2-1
CASSLAGEGQFF
TGCGCCAGCAGCTTGGCGGGAGAGGGGCAGTTCTTC
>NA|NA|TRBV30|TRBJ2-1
CAWSVRGLGVYNEQFF
TGTGCCTGGAGTGTTCGGGGGTTGGGAGTCTACAATGAGCAGTTCTTC
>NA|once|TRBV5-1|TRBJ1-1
CASSFGPPGAGTEAFF
TGCGCCAGCAGCTTTGGGCCCCCAGGGGCAGGGACTGAAGCTTTCTTT
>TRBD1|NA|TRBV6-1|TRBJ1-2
CASSDRAGGYHSNYGYTF
TGTGCCAGCAGTGATAGAGCAGGGGGTTACCACTCTAACTATGGCTACACCTTC
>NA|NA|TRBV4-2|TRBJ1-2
CASSQEQSSHGYTF
TGTGCCAGCAGCCAAGAACAGTCTAGCCATGGCTACACCTTC
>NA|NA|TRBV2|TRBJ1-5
CASRRQARSNQPQHF
TGTGCCAGCAGAAGACAGGCCAGGAGCAATCAGCCCCAGCATTTT
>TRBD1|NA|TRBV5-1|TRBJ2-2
CASNRDRVPGELFF
TGCGCCAGTAACCGGGACAGGGTGCCCGGGGAGCTGTTTTTT
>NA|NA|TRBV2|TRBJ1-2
CASSEARFMNYGYTF
TGTGCCAGCAGTGAAGCGCGGTTTATGAACTATGGCTACACCTTC
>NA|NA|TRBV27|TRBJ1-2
CASRTGTLGLGYTF
TGTGCCAGCCGAACCGGGACTTTGGGGCTTGGCTACACCTTC
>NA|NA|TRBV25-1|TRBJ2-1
CASGPFSGVSSYNEQFF
TGTGCCAGCGGACCTTTCTCCGGGGTTAGCTCCTACAATGAGCAGTTCTTC
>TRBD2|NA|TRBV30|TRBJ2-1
CAWSVILEGLAGGSPYNEQFF
TGTGCCTGGAGTGTGATATTAGAGGGGCTAGCGGGGGGGAGCCCCTACAATGAGCAGTTCTTC
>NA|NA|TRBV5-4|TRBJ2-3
CASSLVRGALPGDTQYF
TGTGCCAGCAGCTTGGTACGGGGGGCCCTCCCCGGGGATACGCAGTATTTT